This T cell receptor (beta chain) comes out of a study of blood T cells in healthy people across ages. Sample-barcoded 5' priming and a J-beta primer mix drove a second PCR of 7 to 11 cycles. MiXCR, applied by TCRdb to the 5' RACE reads, yields one record per CDR3 protein. The table has approximately 1,000,000 distinct CDR3 sequences, around two fifths seen once; the top ten hold under 15%. In terms of origin and age, donors were healthy Caucasian individuals from Russia aged 6 to 90. Peripheral blood, approximately 10 milliliters per donor, was collected. The CDR3 runs to 14 residues. Germline-derived CDR1 and CDR2 are MNHEY and SVGEGT. V trimming: 7 bases; J trimming: 7 bases; junction bases outside the gene matches: 6.

This TCR was recovered from a man in his late teens or twenties in good health. Specimen: blood. This rearrangement joins TRBV6-2 or TRBV6-3 to TRBJ1-6; 8 bases map to TRBD1. The CDR3 nucleotides read TGTGCCAGCACACGGACAGGGTGGAATTCACCCCTCCACTTT. Protein sequence: CASTRTGWNSPLHF.